These 12 T cell receptor beta chains were sequenced from one sample in a study of cytomegalovirus exposure and HLA in healthy donors (dated by TCRdb to about 2017). Library generation was performed with the immunoSEQ multiplex PCR assay. The multiplex PCR relied on a mix of 60 forward primers for TCR Vbeta segments and 13 reverse primers for TCR Jbeta segments. Here the immuneACCESS table is served through TCRdb, limited to in-frame sequences with V and J called. Missing clones are a known gap in these copies; in checked studies unresolved V genes cover under half, and the rest lacks a known reason. The table for this sample lists some 150,000 clones; roughly 80% of them were counted only once. The ten largest clones add up to approximately 1.4% of the sample. Sequencing was done on a sample of PBMCs. These receptors all come from a middle-aged man in good health and CMV-seronegative.

This chain links TRBV7-9 with TRBJ1-3, with TRBD1 matching 8 bases. The CDR3 is 13 residues long. Per the germline V gene, CDR1 is SEHNR and CDR2 is FQNEAQ (reference sequence). V lost 9 bases, J lost 2 bases, and 3 bases stayed unmatched. The CDR3 is CARSDRAGNTIYF. The CDR3 DNA is TGTGCCAGATCGGACAGGGCTGGAAACACCATATATTTT.

The CDR3 here is CASSPGTSGRHGELFF. In nucleotides, the CDR3 is TGTGCCAGCAGCCCAGGGACTAGCGGGAGGCACGGGGAGCTGTTTTTT. The chain employs TRBV7-2 and TRBJ2-2; 15 positions match TRBD2. CDR3 size: 16 residues. Trimming removed 5 bases from V and 7 bases from J; junction bases left unmatched: 5. CDR1 and CDR2 from the germline V gene are SGHTA and FQGNSA.

This clone came up once. The V and J genes are TRBV7-2 and TRBJ2-1; 8 nucleotides align to TRBD2. This CDR3 has 15 residues. J gave up 6 bases and V 5 bases, and 9 bases lay outside the gene matches. Germline CDR1 and CDR2: SGHTA and FQGNSA. CDR3 bases: TGTGCCAGCAGCCAAACTAGCGGAGGAAGCAATGAGCAGTTCTTC. Residues: CASSQTSGGSNEQFF.

This clone was seen once. V is TRBV6-5 and J is TRBJ1-2; the D gene is possibly TRBD1 (6 bases). Germline values: CDR1 MNHEY, CDR2 SVGAGI. Trimming stripped 6 bases from V and 6 bases from J, with 17 bases between. The CDR3 has 14 residues. The CDR3 DNA reads as TGTGCCAGCAGGCTTAGGGGGGGGGCGAATGGCTACACCTTC. This sequence encodes CASRLRGGANGYTF.

The V gene is TRBV29-1, the J gene TRBJ2-2, with a weak D call TRBD1 (5 bases). With 4 bases removed from V and 3 bases from J, the gap between germline ends came to 12 bases. Germline CDR1 and CDR2: SQVTM and ANQGSEA. The CDR3 spans 14 residues. The CDR3 sequence: CSVAPGLDTGELFF. The DNA for the CDR3 is TGCAGCGTTGCACCAGGGTTGGACACCGGGGAGCTGTTTTTT.

The chain links TRBV28 to TRBJ2-7, with 12 positions matching TRBD2. CDR1 and CDR2 from the germline V gene are MDHEN and SYDVKM. This CDR3 is built from 13 residues. The V gene end was trimmed by 6 bases and the J gene end by 6 bases; junction bases not matched to a gene: 3. The DNA for the CDR3 is TGTGCCAGCAGCCAGACTAGCGGGGGCGAGCAGTACTTC. It is translated as CASSQTSGGEQYF.

The chain is built from TRBV29-1 and TRBJ2-7, with 8 nucleotides matching TRBD2. Trimming removed 0 bases from V and 4 bases from J; junction bases left unmatched: 20. Germline values: CDR1 SQVTM, CDR2 ANQGSEA. This CDR3 has 19 residues. CDR3 in amino acids: CSVEDRGHGTRGGEYEQYF. CDR3 bases: TGCAGCGTTGAAGATAGGGGACATGGAACCCGGGGGGGGGAATACGAGCAGTACTTC.

The chain employs TRBV2 and TRBJ2-1; 8 bases line up with TRBD2. Trimming cost V 8 bases and J 0 bases; bases outside gene matches: 6. Germline V CDR1 and CDR2: SNHLY, FYNNEI. This CDR3 has 15 amino acids. CDR3 residues: CASREGVSSYNEQFF. CDR3 DNA sequence: TGTGCCAGCCGGGAGGGGGTGAGCTCCTACAATGAGCAGTTCTTC.

The chain's CDR3 is CAWSGGGNTGELFF. In nucleotides, the CDR3 is TGTGCCTGGAGTGGGGGGGGGAACACCGGGGAGCTGTTTTTT. The chain links TRBV30 to TRBJ2-2; 7 bases line up with TRBD2. V trimming: 1 base; J trimming: 1 base; junction bases outside the gene matches: 0. Germline CDR1 is GTSNPN and CDR2 is SVGIG (reference sequence). This CDR3 is 14 amino acids long.

This clone has more than one count but fewer than ten. The CDR3 sequence is CASSEGGHGAMEQFF. The CDR3 DNA reads TGTGCCAGCAGTGAAGGGGGACACGGAGCCATGGAGCAGTTCTTC. The chain carries TRBV25-1 and TRBJ2-1, with a possible D match to TRBD1 (6 bases). V shed 2 bases and J shed 10 bases, with 18 bases lying between them. The CDR3 has 15 residues. Germline values: CDR1 MGHDK, CDR2 SYGVNS.

This chain joins TRBV5-1 and TRBJ1-2; D gene uncertain. Looked up from germline, CDR1 is SGHRS and CDR2 is YFSETQ. The V gene lost 4 bases and the J gene lost 4 bases, with 2 bases spanning the gap. CDR3 length equals 10 residues. In DNA, the CDR3 is TGCGCCAGCAGCCTCTATGGCTACACCTTC. This gives the protein CASSLYGYTF.

In the case of this clone: Germline is not matched at one junction end, which may reflect a read error. The chain combines TRBV7-9 with TRBJ2-7, with D maybe TRBD1 (6 bases). Per the germline V gene, CDR1 is SEHNR and CDR2 is FQNEAQ (reference sequence). This CDR3 is built from 14 residues. The CDR3 is CSSSPTGFNYEQYF. The CDR3 DNA follows: TGTTCCAGCAGCCCTACAGGGTTTAACTACGAGCAGTACTTC.